These 21 T cell receptor beta chains came from one sample sequenced in a study of CD8+ T cells in alopecia areata. Documented treatment: oral pan-JAK inhibitor, 5-10 mg twice daily. After isolation, RNA underwent reverse transcription to generate cDNA as the sequencing template. Measured with immunoSEQ multiplex PCR; TCRdb has only the in-frame clones, and not every one. The sample lists approximately 210,000 clones; 50% to 70% were seen once. Material: CD4+ T cells sorted from blood, obtained around week 50, from a patient treated with tofacitinib. The receptor source for this set is a human donor with alopecia areata.

CDR3 sequence (DNA): TGCAGCTCGGAGGTGGCCTATGGCTACACCTTC. Residues: CSSEVAYGYTF. V usage is TRBV29-1 and J usage is TRBJ1-2; D is ambiguous. Germline V gene sequence: CDR1 SQVTM, CDR2 ANQGSEA. This CDR3 region has 11 residues. V shed 8 bases and J shed 4 bases, with 11 bases lying between them.

The chain recombines TRBV30 with TRBJ1-2, with D perhaps matching TRBD1 (5 bases). This CDR3 contains 14 residues. Germline V gene lookup returns CDR1 GTSNPN and CDR2 SVGIG (reference sequence). V dropped 0 bases and J dropped 1 base, with 9 bases sitting between them. The CDR3 protein is CAWSVQGVNYGYTF. The CDR3 DNA is TGTGCCTGGAGTGTCCAGGGAGTTAACTATGGCTACACCTTC.

CDR3 loop: CASSLTMATNEKLFF. CDR3 DNA: TGTGCCAGCAGCTTAACGATGGCAACTAATGAAAAACTGTTTTTT. V and J are TRBV7-9 and TRBJ1-4; D is unclear. Germline CDR1 is SEHNR and CDR2 is FQNEAQ (reference sequence). The CDR3 contains 15 residues. The V gene lost 2 bases and the J gene lost 0 bases, with 7 bases spanning the gap.

The genes are TRBV15 and TRBJ2-5; D possibly matches TRBD1 or TRBD2 (5 bases each). V dropped 5 bases and J dropped 2 bases, with 12 bases sitting between them. The germline V gene has CDR1 LNHNV and CDR2 YYDKDF (reference sequence). CDR3 length equals 14 residues. CDR3 bases: TGTGCCACCAGCCGAGGGGCCCAGCAAGAGACCCAGTACTTC. Translating gives CATSRGAQQETQYF.

The chain carries TRBV5-1 and TRBJ2-7, with D perhaps matching TRBD1 or TRBD2 (5 bases each). Per germline, CDR1 SGHRS and CDR2 YFSETQ. V was trimmed by 4 bases and J by 2 bases, leaving 13 bases between them. The CDR3 loop spans 14 amino acids. CDR3 DNA: TGCGCCAGCAGCCTACCCGGGGCAGCCTACGAGCAGTACTTC. Translating it yields CASSLPGAAYEQYF.

The V and J genes are TRBV2 and TRBJ2-7; no definite D call. V lost 8 bases to trimming and J lost 3 bases, with 11 bases between them. This CDR3 contains 12 residues. Germline V gives CDR1 SNHLY, CDR2 FYNNEI. DNA for the CDR3: TGTGCCAGCGGTAACCATTACTACGAGCAGTACTTC. It encodes CASGNHYYEQYF.

The chain recombines TRBV5-1 with TRBJ2-3; D unclear. There are 15 residues in the CDR3. Trimming took 7 bases from V and 2 from J, leaving 17 bases between them. In germline, CDR1 is SGHRS, CDR2 YFSETQ. The CDR3 protein is CASDATPDATDTQYF. DNA for the CDR3: TGCGCCAGCGACGCTACGCCGGACGCCACAGATACGCAGTATTTT.

The chain has TRBV7-9 and TRBJ1-1; D unresolved. The V end was cut by 1 base, the J end by 2 bases, with 5 bases between. The germline V gene has CDR1 SEHNR and CDR2 FQNEAQ (reference sequence). CDR3 size: 13 residues. For the CDR3, the DNA is TGTGCCAGCAGCTTAGGATACAACACTGAAGCTTTCTTT. This codes for CASSLGYNTEAFF. The variable domain in full, completed from reference TRBV7-9 and TRBJ1-1, reads DTGVSQNPRHKITKRGQNVTFRCDPISEHNRLYWYRQTLGQGPEFLTYFQNEAQLEKSRLLSDRFSAERPKGSFSTLEIQRTEQGDSAMYLCASSLGYNTEAFFGQGTRLTVV.

The chain links TRBV29-1 to TRBJ1-5; D remains ambiguous. Germline loops: CDR1 SQVTM, CDR2 ANQGSEA. The length of the CDR3 is 14 residues. Trimming cost V 3 bases and J 4 bases, with 13 bases left between them. This CDR3 reads CSVDRPADNQPQHF. CDR3 in DNA: TGCAGCGTTGATAGGCCAGCGGATAATCAGCCCCAGCATTTT.

This clone was detected once. The V and J genes are TRBV30 and TRBJ1-1; possible D gene TRBD1, 6 bases. Trimming removed 3 bases from V and 11 bases from J, with 16 bases in between. From germline, CDR1 is GTSNPN and CDR2 SVGIG (reference sequence). This CDR3 contains 12 residues. CDR3: CAWSPTGLEAFF. DNA of the CDR3: TGTGCCTGGAGCCCAACAGGGTTGGAGGCTTTCTTT.

Comment on this clone: A read error may produce the germline difference seen at one junction end. The chain links TRBV15 to TRBJ2-7, with 8 bases aligning to TRBD2. This CDR3 has 14 residues. Germline V gene data show CDR1 as LNHNV and CDR2 as YYDKDF (reference sequence). The CDR3 loop is CATSRDRVAGWLRF. The CDR3 region has the DNA TGTGCCACCAGCAGAGATCGGGTAGCGGGGTGGCTACGCTTC.

This clone has just a few counts. The CDR3 region has the DNA TGTGCCAGCACCCGGGGACAGGCCGGCGGCTACACCTTC. It yields the protein CASTRGQAGGYTF. This chain links TRBV14 with TRBJ1-2; 8 bases fit TRBD1. The CDR3 is 13 residues long. After removal of 7 bases from V and 8 bases from J, the junction contained 9 bases not matched to a gene. CDR1 and CDR2 from the germline V gene are SGHDN and FVKESK. The whole variable domain, remainder taken from reference TRBV14 and TRBJ1-2, is EAGVTQFPSHSVIEKGQTVTLRCDPISGHDNLYWYRRVMGKEIKFLLHFVKESKQDESGMPNNRFLAERTGGTYSTLKVQPAELEDSGVYFCASTRGQAGGYTFGSGTRLTVV.

This clone occurred a few times. The V and J genes are TRBV30 and TRBJ1-5; the D is unclear. CDR3 length: 12 amino acids. In germline, CDR1 is GTSNPN, CDR2 SVGIG (reference sequence). V shed 5 bases and J shed 5 bases, with 10 bases lying between them. The CDR3 protein is CAWSASHQPQHF. In nucleotides, the CDR3 is TGTGCCTGGTCTGCATCCCATCAGCCCCAGCATTTT.

This clone was found many times. This chain links TRBV4-3 with TRBJ2-3, with 12 bases aligning to TRBD2. The CDR3 consists of 16 residues. Germline CDR1 and CDR2: LGHNA and YSLEER. The junction had 6 bases not matched to a gene; V was cut back by 4 bases and J by 4 bases. The CDR3 loop is CASSRGLAGIPDTQYF. The DNA of the CDR3 is TGCGCCAGCAGCCGCGGACTAGCGGGGATACCAGATACGCAGTATTTT.

This clone was detected only a few times. The V and J genes are TRBV23-1 and TRBJ1-2; D is undetermined. TRBV23-1 is sorted into the ORF group, with uncertain function. The germline V and J ends were trimmed by 4 bases and 4 bases, with 13 bases remaining between them. The CDR3 sequence is 14 residues long. The chain's CDR3 is CASSRQHESYGYTF. The CDR3 DNA is TGCGCCAGCAGTCGACAACATGAGAGCTATGGCTACACCTTC.

Here the CDR3 reads CASSQGDRGYNEQFF. DNA of the CDR3: TGCGCCAGCAGCCAAGGGGACAGGGGGTACAATGAGCAGTTCTTC. The chain carries TRBV4-3 and TRBJ2-1; 11 positions match TRBD1. CDR3 length: 15 amino acids. V was clipped by 1 base and J by 4 bases; unmatched bases: 0. Germline assignment: CDR1 LGHNA and CDR2 YSLEER.

The CDR3 region is CASSSDFYEQYF. CDR3 DNA: TGTGCCAGCAGTTCTGACTTCTACGAGCAGTACTTC. This chain connects TRBV2 to TRBJ2-7; no firm D call. The CDR3 is 12 residues long. Germline values: CDR1 SNHLY, CDR2 FYNNEI. Trimming removed 5 bases from V and 3 bases from J, with 8 bases in between. Using reference TRBV2 and TRBJ2-7 for the parts outside the CDR3, the full variable domain is EPEVTQTPSHQVTQMGQEVILRCVPISNHLYFYWYRQILGQKVEFLVSFYNNEISEKSEIFDDQFSVERPDGSNFTLKIRSTKLEDSAMYFCASSSDFYEQYFGPGTRLTVT.

The chain carries TRBV9 and TRBJ2-3, with 10 nucleotides matching TRBD2. This CDR3 has 14 amino acids. The V gene's germline CDR1 is SGDLS and CDR2 YYNGEE. V was pared by 3 bases and J by 5 bases, with 3 bases of the junction left unmatched. CDR3 sequence: CASSDERGGDTQYF. The CDR3 bases are TGTGCCAGCAGCGATGAGCGGGGGGGAGATACGCAGTATTTT.

This clone was found once. The chain uses TRBV6-1 and TRBJ1-1; 8 positions agree with TRBD1. This CDR3 is 12 amino acids long. From germline, CDR1 is MNHNS and CDR2 SASEGT. J lost 8 bases, V lost 4 bases, and 3 bases had no gene match. The CDR3 DNA sequence: TGTGCCAGCAGTGCGACAGGGGTGGAAGCTTTCTTT. Amino acid sequence: CASSATGVEAFF.

The rearrangement joins TRBV18 to TRBJ2-5, with a possible D match to TRBD1 (6 bases). Deletions cut 3 bases from V and 5 bases from J, with 13 bases between. The CDR3 consists of 14 residues. In germline, CDR1 is KGHSH, CDR2 LQKENI. This CDR3 reads CASSPPDRRETQYF. The CDR3 DNA is TGTGCCAGCTCACCCCCCGACAGGCGGGAGACCCAGTACTTC.

The chain is built from TRBV5-1 and TRBJ2-7; 11 bases line up with TRBD1. This CDR3 contains 16 residues. V shed 5 bases, J shed 5 bases, and the junction held 12 bases outside the gene matches. The germline V gene has CDR1 SGHRS and CDR2 YFSETQ. The CDR3 sequence is CASSWMTGTGGNEQYF. CDR3 DNA sequence: TGCGCCAGCAGTTGGATGACCGGGACAGGGGGTAACGAGCAGTACTTC.